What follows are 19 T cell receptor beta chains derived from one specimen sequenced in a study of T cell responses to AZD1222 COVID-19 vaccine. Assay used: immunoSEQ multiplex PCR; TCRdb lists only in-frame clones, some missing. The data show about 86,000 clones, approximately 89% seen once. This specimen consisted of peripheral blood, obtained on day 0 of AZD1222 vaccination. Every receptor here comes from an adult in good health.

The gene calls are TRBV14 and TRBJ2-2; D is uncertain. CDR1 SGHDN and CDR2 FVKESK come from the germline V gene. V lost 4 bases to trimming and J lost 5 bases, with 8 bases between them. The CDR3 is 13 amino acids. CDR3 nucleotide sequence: TGTGCCAGCAGCCCACGTCGAACCGGGGAGCTGTTTTTT. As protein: CASSPRRTGELFF.

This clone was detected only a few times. CDR3 DNA sequence: TGTGCCACCCGACAGGGCCGAGGGGGCTACACCTTC. Its protein is CATRQGRGGYTF. The chain carries TRBV19 and TRBJ1-2, with 7 positions matching TRBD1. The CDR3 runs 12 residues. The germline CDR1 and CDR2 sequences are LNHDA and SQIVND (reference sequence). The J segment lost 8 bases and the V segment lost 10 bases, leaving 10 bases of the junction unmatched.

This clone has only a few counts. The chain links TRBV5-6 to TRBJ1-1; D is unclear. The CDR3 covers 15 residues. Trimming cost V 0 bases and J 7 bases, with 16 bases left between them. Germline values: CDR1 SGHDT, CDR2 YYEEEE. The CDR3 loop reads CASSLGGVERLEAFF. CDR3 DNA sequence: TGTGCCAGCAGCTTGGGTGGAGTTGAGAGACTTGAAGCTTTCTTT.

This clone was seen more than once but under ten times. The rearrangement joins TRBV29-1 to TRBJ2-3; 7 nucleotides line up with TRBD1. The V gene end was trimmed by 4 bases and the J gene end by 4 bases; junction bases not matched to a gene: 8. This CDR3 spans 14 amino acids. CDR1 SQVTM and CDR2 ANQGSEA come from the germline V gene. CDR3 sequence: CSVGSRQGPDTQYF. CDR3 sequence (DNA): TGCAGCGTTGGGTCCAGACAGGGCCCAGATACGCAGTATTTT.

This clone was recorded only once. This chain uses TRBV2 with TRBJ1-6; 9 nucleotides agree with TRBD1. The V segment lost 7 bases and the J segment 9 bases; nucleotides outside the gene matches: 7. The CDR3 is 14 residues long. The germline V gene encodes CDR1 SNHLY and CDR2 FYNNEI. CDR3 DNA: TGTGCCAGCACGAGGACAGGGGATGCTTCACCCCTCCACTTT. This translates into CASTRTGDASPLHF.

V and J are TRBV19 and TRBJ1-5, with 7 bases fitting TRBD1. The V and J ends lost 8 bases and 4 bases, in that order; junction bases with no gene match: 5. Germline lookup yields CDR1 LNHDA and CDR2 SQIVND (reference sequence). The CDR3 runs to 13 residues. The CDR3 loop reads CASSQGGNQPQHF. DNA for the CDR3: TGTGCCAGTTCGCAGGGGGGGAATCAGCCCCAGCATTTT.

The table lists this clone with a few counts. The CDR3 region is CASSLGLAGGLNIQYF. CDR3 bases: TGTGCCAGCAGCTTGGGGCTAGCAGGGGGACTGAACATTCAGTACTTC. The rearrangement joins TRBV5-6 to TRBJ2-4; perhaps TRBD1 as D (7 bases). There are 16 residues in the CDR3. The germline CDR1 and CDR2 sequences are SGHDT and YYEEEE. V was shortened by 0 bases and J by 7 bases, with 17 bases between the two germline ends.

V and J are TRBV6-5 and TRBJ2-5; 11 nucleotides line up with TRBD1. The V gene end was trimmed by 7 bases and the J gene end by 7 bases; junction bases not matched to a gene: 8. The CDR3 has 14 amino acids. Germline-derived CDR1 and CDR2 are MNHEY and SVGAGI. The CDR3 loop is CASTKGQGVGTQYF. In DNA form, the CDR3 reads TGTGCCAGCACCAAGGGACAGGGGGTAGGGACCCAGTACTTC.

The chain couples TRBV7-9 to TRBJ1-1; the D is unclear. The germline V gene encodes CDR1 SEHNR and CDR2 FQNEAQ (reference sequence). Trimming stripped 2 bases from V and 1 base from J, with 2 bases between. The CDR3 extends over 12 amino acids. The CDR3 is CASSLTNTEAFF. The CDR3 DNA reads TGTGCCAGCAGCTTAACGAACACTGAAGCTTTCTTT.

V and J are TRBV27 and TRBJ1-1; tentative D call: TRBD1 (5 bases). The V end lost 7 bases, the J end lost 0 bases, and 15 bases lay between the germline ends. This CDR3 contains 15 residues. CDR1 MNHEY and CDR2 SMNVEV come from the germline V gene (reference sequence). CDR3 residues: CASTSRQLMNTEAFF. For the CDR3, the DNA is TGTGCCAGCACCAGCAGACAGCTCATGAACACTGAAGCTTTCTTT.

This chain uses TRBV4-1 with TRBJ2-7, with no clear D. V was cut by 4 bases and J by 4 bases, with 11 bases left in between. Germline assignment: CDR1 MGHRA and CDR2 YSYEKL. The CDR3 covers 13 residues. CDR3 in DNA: TGCGCCAGCAGCCTTACCTCGGGTTACGAGCAGTACTTC. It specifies CASSLTSGYEQYF.

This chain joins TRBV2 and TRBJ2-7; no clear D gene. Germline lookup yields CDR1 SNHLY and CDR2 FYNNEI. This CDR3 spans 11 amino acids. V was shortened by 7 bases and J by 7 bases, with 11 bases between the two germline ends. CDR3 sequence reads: CASTRSGEQYF. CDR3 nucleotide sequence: TGTGCCAGCACCCGGAGTGGGGAGCAGTACTTC. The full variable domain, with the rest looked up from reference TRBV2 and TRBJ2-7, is EPEVTQTPSHQVTQMGQEVILRCVPISNHLYFYWYRQILGQKVEFLVSFYNNEISEKSEIFDDQFSVERPDGSNFTLKIRSTKLEDSAMYFCASTRSGEQYFGPGTRLTVT.

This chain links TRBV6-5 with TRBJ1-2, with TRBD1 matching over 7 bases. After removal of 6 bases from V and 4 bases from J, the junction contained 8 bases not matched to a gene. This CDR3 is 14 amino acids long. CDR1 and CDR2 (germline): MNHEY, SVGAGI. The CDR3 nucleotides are TGTGCCAGCAGGTCTACAGGGGAGGTCTATGGCTACACCTTC. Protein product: CASRSTGEVYGYTF.

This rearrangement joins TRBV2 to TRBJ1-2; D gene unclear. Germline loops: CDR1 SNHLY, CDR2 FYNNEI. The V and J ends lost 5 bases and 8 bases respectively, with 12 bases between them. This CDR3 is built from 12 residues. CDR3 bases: TGTGCCAGCAGTAGAACGACGTCCGGCTACACCTTC. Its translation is CASSRTTSGYTF.

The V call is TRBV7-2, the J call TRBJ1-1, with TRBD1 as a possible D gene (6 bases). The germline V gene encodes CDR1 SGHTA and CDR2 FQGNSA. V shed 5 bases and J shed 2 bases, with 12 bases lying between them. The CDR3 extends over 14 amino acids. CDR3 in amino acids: CASSLTQGNTEAFF. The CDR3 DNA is TGTGCCAGCAGCCTTACACAGGGCAACACTGAAGCTTTCTTT.

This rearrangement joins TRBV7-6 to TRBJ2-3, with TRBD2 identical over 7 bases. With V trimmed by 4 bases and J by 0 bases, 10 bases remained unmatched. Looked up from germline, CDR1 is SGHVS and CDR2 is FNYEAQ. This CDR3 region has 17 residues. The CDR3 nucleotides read TGTGCCAGCAGCTCTCGGCCTACTAGCGCAAGCACAGATACGCAGTATTTT. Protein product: CASSSRPTSASTDTQYF.

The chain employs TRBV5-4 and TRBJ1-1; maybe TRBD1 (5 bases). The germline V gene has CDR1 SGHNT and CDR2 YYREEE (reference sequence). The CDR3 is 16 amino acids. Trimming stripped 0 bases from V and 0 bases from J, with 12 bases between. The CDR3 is CASSLAGATLNTEAFF. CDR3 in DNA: TGTGCCAGCAGCTTGGCCGGGGCAACCTTGAACACTGAAGCTTTCTTT.

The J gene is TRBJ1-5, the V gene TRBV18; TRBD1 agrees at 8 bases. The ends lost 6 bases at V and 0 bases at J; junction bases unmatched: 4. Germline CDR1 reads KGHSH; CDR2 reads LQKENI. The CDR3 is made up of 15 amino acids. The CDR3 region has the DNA TGTGCCAGCTCCCGGACAGGGAATAGCAATCAGCCCCAGCATTTT. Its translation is CASSRTGNSNQPQHF.

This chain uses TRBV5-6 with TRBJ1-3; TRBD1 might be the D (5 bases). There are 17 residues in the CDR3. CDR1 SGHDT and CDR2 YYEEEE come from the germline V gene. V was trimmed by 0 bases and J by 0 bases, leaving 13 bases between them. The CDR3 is CASSLVGLAASGNTIYF. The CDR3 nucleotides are TGTGCCAGCAGCTTGGTGGGACTGGCCGCCTCTGGAAACACCATATATTTT.